This T cell receptor (beta chain) is drawn from a study of blood T cell repertoires in COVID-19. The wider study: Sites in the United States, Italy and Spain provided acute and convalescent COVID-19 samples.

The protocol was immunoSEQ multiplex PCR, while the TCRdb copy is restricted to in-frame clones and leaves out a portion. The profile covers about 150,000 clones, with 80% to 90% appearing a single time and roughly 15% taken by the ten largest. In this sample, this clone turned up once. Looked up from germline, CDR1 is MGHRA and CDR2 is YSYEKL. The CDR3 length is 13 residues. Between the trimmed V and J ends, which lost 3 bases and 0 bases, there was a span of 3 bases. This sequence was found in a woman aged 40-49 years with acute or convalescent COVID-19. The source material was peripheral blood. The gene calls are TRBV4-1 and TRBJ1-5; no reliable D call. Written as DNA, the CDR3 is TGCGCCAGCAGCCAGTATAGCAATCAGCCCCAGCATTTT. Translating gives CASSQYSNQPQHF.